This TCR beta chain was captured by sequencing in a study of T cell repertoires in cytomegalovirus infection. General study results and limits: Ex vivo responses were dominated by HLA-C-restricted CMV-specific TCR beta clonotypes.

CDR3 length: 14 residues. The germline V and J ends were trimmed by 6 bases and 3 bases, with 13 bases remaining between them. One entry per CDR3 protein results from TCRdb running MiXCR on the reads. The sample shows hundreds of thousands of distinct CDR3 sequences, around 31% of them seen only once. This clonotype was detected many times. The antigen remains unidentified. The sample in question was cultured PBMCs, obtained from culture after CMV antigen stimulation. This receptor was obtained from a human donor in good health (CMV status not recorded). Some clones in this sample may be carry-over from other donors' samples. The chain is built from TRBV12-3 or TRBV12-4 and TRBJ2-3; no clear D gene. DNA for the CDR3: TGTGCCAGCAGGGTCAGTGGTGGGACAGATACGCAGTATTTT. Translating gives CASRVSGGTDTQYF.